This is a list of T cell receptor beta chains from one sample in a study of blood T cell repertoires in COVID-19. This table comes from immunoSEQ multiplex PCR, and its TCRdb copy is limited to in-frame clones, with some not included. The sample has roughly 21,000 clones, 75% to 90% seen once. The specimen sequenced was peripheral blood. The receptors originated from a human donor with acute or convalescent COVID-19. The donor label of this sample is uncertain. Each CDR3 is given with its conserved first and last residue. The D gene is left open where the match is weak.

D gene: -; J gene: TRBJ2-3; V gene: TRBV5-1; CDR3 length: 14; CDR3 protein: CASSFAPGADTQYF; CDR3 DNA: TGCGCCAGCAGCTTTGCCCCGGGGGCAGATACGCAGTATTTT
D gene: -; J gene: TRBJ1-1; V gene: TRBV7-3; CDR3 length: 13; CDR3 protein: CASSFGEDTEAFF; CDR3 DNA: TGTGCCAGCAGCTTCGGAGAAGACACTGAAGCTTTCTTT
D gene: -; J gene: TRBJ2-2; V gene: TRBV7-2; CDR3 length: 15; CDR3 protein: CASSSAASSTGELFF; CDR3 DNA: TGTGCCAGCAGCTCAGCGGCTAGCAGCACCGGGGAGCTGTTTTTT
D gene: TRBD1; J gene: TRBJ1-6; V gene: TRBV10-1; CDR3 length: 19; CDR3 protein: CASRITGTGDRLGYSPLHF; CDR3 DNA: TGCGCCAGCAGAATCACCGGGACAGGCGACCGTCTGGGGTATTCACCCCTCCACTTT
D gene: -; J gene: TRBJ2-5; V gene: TRBV6-2/TRBV6-3; CDR3 length: 15; CDR3 protein: CASSFTTVPQETQYF; CDR3 DNA: TGTGCCAGCAGTTTTACGACAGTCCCCCAAGAGACCCAGTACTTC
D gene: -; J gene: TRBJ2-1; V gene: TRBV19; CDR3 length: 14; CDR3 protein: CASSIMAPSDEQFF; CDR3 DNA: TGTGCCAGTAGTATAATGGCCCCATCCGATGAGCAGTTCTTC
D gene: -; J gene: TRBJ2-3; V gene: TRBV6-5; CDR3 length: 13; CDR3 protein: CASSRETGDTQYF; CDR3 DNA: TGTGCCAGCAGCCGAGAGACGGGGGATACGCAGTATTTT
D gene: -; J gene: TRBJ2-1; V gene: TRBV7-7; CDR3 length: 14; CDR3 protein: CASSLGLGNNEQFF; CDR3 DNA: TGTGCCAGCAGCTTAGGACTAGGTAACAATGAGCAGTTCTTC
D gene: -; J gene: TRBJ2-5; V gene: TRBV27; CDR3 length: 12; CDR3 protein: CASSFPGETQYF; CDR3 DNA: TGTGCCAGCAGTTTCCCGGGTGAGACCCAGTACTTC
D gene: -; J gene: TRBJ2-3; V gene: TRBV7-9; CDR3 length: 13; CDR3 protein: CAISLQSAGTQYF; CDR3 DNA: TGTGCCATCAGCCTCCAGTCTGCAGGTACGCAGTATTTT
D gene: TRBD1; J gene: TRBJ2-5; V gene: TRBV5-1; CDR3 length: 15; CDR3 protein: CASSLDGTGVETQYF; CDR3 DNA: TGCGCCAGCAGCTTGGATGGGACAGGTGTAGAGACCCAGTACTTC
D gene: -; J gene: TRBJ1-2; V gene: TRBV2; CDR3 length: 13; CDR3 protein: CASSEAEEYGYTF; CDR3 DNA: TGTGCCAGCAGTGAAGCGGAGGAGTATGGCTACACCTTC
D gene: -; J gene: TRBJ1-5; V gene: TRBV27; CDR3 length: 15; CDR3 protein: CASSLSSGGNQPQHF; CDR3 DNA: TGTGCCAGCAGTTTATCTTCCGGGGGCAATCAGCCCCAGCATTTT
D gene: -; J gene: TRBJ2-1; V gene: TRBV19; CDR3 length: 13; CDR3 protein: CASRGPGVREQFF; CDR3 DNA: TGTGCCAGTAGAGGCCCCGGGGTCAGGGAGCAGTTCTTC
D gene: -; J gene: TRBJ1-1; V gene: TRBV2; CDR3 length: 14; CDR3 protein: CASSPRQLNTEAFF; CDR3 DNA: TGTGCCAGCAGCCCAAGACAGTTGAACACTGAAGCTTTCTTT
D gene: TRBD2; J gene: TRBJ2-6; V gene: TRBV5-1; CDR3 length: 18; CDR3 protein: CASSYSGGGTSGANVLTF; CDR3 DNA: TGCGCCAGCAGCTACAGTGGGGGGGGAACCTCTGGGGCCAACGTCCTGACTTTC
D gene: TRBD1; J gene: TRBJ2-1; V gene: TRBV4-3; CDR3 length: 14; CDR3 protein: CASGGTGGVGEQFF; CDR3 DNA: TGCGCCAGCGGCGGGACAGGGGGCGTCGGGGAGCAGTTCTTC